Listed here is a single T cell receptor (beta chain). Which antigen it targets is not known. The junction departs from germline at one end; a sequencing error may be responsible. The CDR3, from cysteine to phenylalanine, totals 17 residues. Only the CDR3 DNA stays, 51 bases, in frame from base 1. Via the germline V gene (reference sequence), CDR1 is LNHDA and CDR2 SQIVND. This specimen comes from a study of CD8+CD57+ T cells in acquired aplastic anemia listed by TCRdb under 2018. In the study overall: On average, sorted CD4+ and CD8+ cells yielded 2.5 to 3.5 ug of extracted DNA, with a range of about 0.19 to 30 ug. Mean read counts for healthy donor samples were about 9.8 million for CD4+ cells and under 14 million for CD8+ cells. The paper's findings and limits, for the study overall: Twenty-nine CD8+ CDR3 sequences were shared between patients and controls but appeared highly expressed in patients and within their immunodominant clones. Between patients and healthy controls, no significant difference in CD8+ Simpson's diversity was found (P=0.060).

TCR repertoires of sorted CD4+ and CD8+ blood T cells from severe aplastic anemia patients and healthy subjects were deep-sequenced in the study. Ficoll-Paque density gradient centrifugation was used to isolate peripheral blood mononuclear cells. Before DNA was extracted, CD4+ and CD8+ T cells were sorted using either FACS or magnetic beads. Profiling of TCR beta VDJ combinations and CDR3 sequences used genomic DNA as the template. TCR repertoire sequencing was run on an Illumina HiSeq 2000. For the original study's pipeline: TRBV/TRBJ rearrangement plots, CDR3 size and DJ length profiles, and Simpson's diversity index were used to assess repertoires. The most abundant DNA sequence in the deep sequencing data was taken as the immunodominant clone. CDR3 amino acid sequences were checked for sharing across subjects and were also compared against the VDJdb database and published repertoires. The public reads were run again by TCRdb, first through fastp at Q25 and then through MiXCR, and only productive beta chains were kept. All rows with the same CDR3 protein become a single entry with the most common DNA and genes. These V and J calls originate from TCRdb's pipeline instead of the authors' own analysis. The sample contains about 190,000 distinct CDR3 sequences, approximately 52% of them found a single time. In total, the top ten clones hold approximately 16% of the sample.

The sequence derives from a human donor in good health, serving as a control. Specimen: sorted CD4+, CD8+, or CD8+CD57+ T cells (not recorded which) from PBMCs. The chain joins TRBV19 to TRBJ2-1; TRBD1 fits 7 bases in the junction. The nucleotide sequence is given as TGTGCCAGTACCCCTCGGACAGGTCGAGCCCTATACAATGAGCAATTCTTC. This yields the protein CASTPRTGRALYNEQFF.